Each of the 8 T cell receptor beta chains below was sequenced from the same sample in a study of blood T cell repertoires in COVID-19. Profiled with immunoSEQ multiplex PCR; TCRdb holds only in-frame clones, not every one. The sample consists of roughly 15,000 clones, 75% of them appearing once. Sequenced input: peripheral blood. The source is a man between 60 and 75 years old with acute or convalescent COVID-19.

CDR3 region: CATSRELIRGADGYTF. DNA for the CDR3: TGTGCCACCAGCAGAGAGCTGATCAGGGGGGCGGATGGCTACACCTTC. The rearrangement links TRBV15 to TRBJ1-2; 7 bases match TRBD1. Germline CDR1 and CDR2: LNHNV and YYDKDF (reference sequence). The trim removed 0 bases at V and 6 bases at J, leaving 10 bases unmatched. CDR3 length equals 16 residues.

In its sample, this clone was seen a few times. The V gene is TRBV30, the J gene TRBJ1-3; D is ambiguous. Germline V CDR1 and CDR2: GTSNPN, SVGIG (reference sequence). This CDR3 is built from 15 residues. The V end was cut by 5 bases, the J end by 0 bases, with 14 bases between. CDR3 amino acids: CAWWRGLNSGNTIYF. CDR3 nucleotides: TGTGCCTGGTGGAGAGGGTTAAACTCTGGAAACACCATATATTTT.

V is TRBV4-3 and J is TRBJ2-2; TRBD2 might be the D (7 bases). Trimming shortened V by 3 bases and J by 11 bases, and 16 bases separated the two germline ends. Germline CDR1 and CDR2: LGHNA and YSLEER. The CDR3 sequence is 14 residues long. CDR3 nucleotides: TGCGCCAGCAGCCACCCGGGGGGCTTCGGAGAGCTGTTTTTT. It is translated as CASSHPGGFGELFF.

V gene TRBV27 combines with J gene TRBJ2-7; 10 bases match TRBD2. Losses at the gene ends were 6 bases for V and 2 bases for J; bases not matched to a gene: 7. This CDR3 is 15 amino acids long. Germline CDR1 reads MNHEY; CDR2 reads SMNVEV (reference sequence). The CDR3 region has the DNA TGTGCCAGCAGGTTTACTAGCGGGGTAACCTACGAGCAGTACTTC. Amino acid sequence: CASRFTSGVTYEQYF.

The chain combines TRBV27 with TRBJ2-2, with TRBD2 matching over 7 bases. CDR3 length: 15 amino acids. CDR1 and CDR2 (germline): MNHEY, SMNVEV (reference sequence). V was clipped by 5 bases and J by 5 bases; unmatched bases: 8. The CDR3 loop reads CASSPWDYLTGELFF. For the CDR3, the DNA is TGTGCCAGCAGTCCTTGGGACTATCTGACCGGGGAGCTGTTTTTT.

The V and J genes are TRBV6-5 and TRBJ1-4, with D possibly TRBD1 on 5 matching bases. Trimming stripped 1 base from V and 8 bases from J, with 11 bases between. The CDR3 totals 14 residues. Germline V gives CDR1 MNHEY, CDR2 SVGAGI. The DNA for the CDR3 is TGTGCCAGCAGTTACTTCCAGGGTGGAGAAAAACTGTTTTTT. This translates into CASSYFQGGEKLFF.

The chain couples TRBV5-1 to TRBJ2-5; 14 nucleotides agree with TRBD2. V gave up 4 bases and J gave up 4 bases; unmatched junction bases: 6. The CDR3 extends over 16 amino acids. Germline V gene sequence: CDR1 SGHRS, CDR2 YFSETQ. The DNA for the CDR3 is TGCGCCAGCAGCCAGGGACTAGCGGGAGTATCAGAGACCCAGTACTTC. This sequence encodes CASSQGLAGVSETQYF.

The CDR3 region is CASSRTPGQGYSPLHF. CDR3 nucleotides: TGCGCCAGCAGCCGGACGCCGGGACAGGGGTATTCACCCCTCCACTTT. The chain links TRBV4-3 to TRBJ1-6, with 10 bases that match TRBD1. Losses at the gene ends were 4 bases for V and 8 bases for J; bases not matched to a gene: 8. The CDR3 spans 16 residues. CDR1 and CDR2 from the germline V gene are LGHNA and YSLEER.